Included here is one T cell receptor (beta chain) sequence, with context. The antigen remains undetermined. The sample comes from a study of shared clonotypes between healthy human individuals. In replicate PCRs of sorted subsets, 150 to 200 ng DNA, about 30,000 T cell genomes, was used. The repertoire was sequenced with immunoSEQ multiplex PCR; TCRdb's copy has only in-frame clones and lacks some. The sample carries fewer than 850,000 clones, about 90% recorded once. Germline-derived CDR1 and CDR2 are ENHRY and SYGVKD. V trimming: 0 bases; J trimming: 12 bases; junction bases outside the gene matches: 7. CDR3 length: 16 residues. Study-wide findings and caveats: Sampling involved blood alone; tissue repertoires likely differ. Naive subsets generally exceeded memory subsets in estimated richness.

Sequenced: memory CD8+ T cells from PBMCs. Subset described: CD45RO+ cells pooled with CCR7-negative TemRA cells. This clonotype was obtained from a man between 18 and 35 years old in good health. Some clones in this sample may be carry-over from other donors' samples. The chain recombines TRBV10-3 with TRBJ2-1; TRBD2 matches 14 bases. Here the CDR3 DNA reads TGTGCCATCAGTGAGTCGGGACTAGCGGGAGCGAAATGGCAGTTCTTC. It yields the protein CAISESGLAGAKWQFF.